The 12 T cell receptor beta chains presented below share a single source sample, sequenced in a study of CD8+ T cells in alopecia areata. Extraction and reverse transcription of RNA yielded cDNA as the sequencing template. The method was immunoSEQ multiplex PCR; TCRdb's version includes in-frame clones alone and lacks a portion of them. The table has about 150,000 clones, about three fifths seen once. Treatment: oral pan-JAK inhibitor, 5-10 mg twice daily. Specimen: CD4+ T cells sorted from blood, collected at week 4, from a patient treated with tofacitinib. Every receptor here comes from a human donor with alopecia areata.

V usage is TRBV7-2 and J usage is TRBJ1-1, with TRBD1 matching 7 bases. This CDR3 has 13 residues. Germline lookup yields CDR1 SGHTA and CDR2 FQGNSA. Germline trimming cut 6 bases from V and 3 bases from J; bases unmatched to any gene: 4. CDR3 sequence: CASRDRTDTEAFF. The CDR3 bases are TGTGCCAGCAGGGACAGGACTGACACTGAAGCTTTCTTT.

In this sample, this clone turned up a few times. This chain links TRBV29-1 with TRBJ1-1, with D possibly matching TRBD1 (5 bases). The CDR3 is 11 amino acids. V lost 6 bases and J 7 bases, leaving 12 bases between the germline ends. The germline V gene has CDR1 SQVTM and CDR2 ANQGSEA. As DNA, the CDR3 is TGCAGCGTAGTTGCAGGGCTTGAAGCTTTCTTT. This codes for CSVVAGLEAFF.

The chain combines TRBV5-1 with TRBJ1-5, with 7 bases lining up with TRBD1. This CDR3 has 15 residues. Germline CDR1 is SGHRS and CDR2 is YFSETQ. The ends lost 0 bases at V and 3 bases at J; junction bases unmatched: 3. In DNA, the CDR3 is TGCGCCAGCAGCTTGGGGGACAGATTCAATCAGCCCCAGCATTTT. Translated, it gives CASSLGDRFNQPQHF.

CDR3 in DNA: TGTGCCAGCAGCGGGACAGGCGGCTCTGGGGCCAACGTCCTGACTTTC. Amino acid sequence: CASSGTGGSGANVLTF. This chain connects TRBV9 to TRBJ2-6, with 7 positions matching TRBD1. The CDR3 runs to 16 residues. The V and J ends lost 3 bases and 0 bases, in that order; junction bases with no gene match: 3. Germline assignment: CDR1 SGDLS and CDR2 YYNGEE.

This chain uses TRBV6-5 with TRBJ1-2; D remains unclear. The CDR3 runs to 14 residues. The germline V gene encodes CDR1 MNHEY and CDR2 SVGAGI. V was shortened by 2 bases and J by 0 bases, with 7 bases between the two germline ends. CDR3 nucleotide sequence: TGTGCCAGCAGTTACAGACAAGCTAACTATGGCTACACCTTC. Encoded protein: CASSYRQANYGYTF.

J is TRBJ1-2 and V is TRBV30; 8 nucleotides line up with TRBD1. Germline values: CDR1 GTSNPN, CDR2 SVGIG (reference sequence). After removal of 4 bases from V and 3 bases from J, the junction contained 1 base not matched to a gene. The CDR3 consists of 12 residues. The DNA for the CDR3 is TGTGCCTGGACAGGGGGCGACTATGGCTACACCTTC. Translation gives CAWTGGDYGYTF.

This rearrangement joins TRBV14 to TRBJ2-5; D may be TRBD1 (5 bases). With 1 base removed from V and 5 bases from J, the gap between germline ends came to 11 bases. The CDR3 has 14 residues. Germline CDR1 is SGHDN and CDR2 is FVKESK. The CDR3 region has the DNA TGTGCCAGCAGCCAAGTTCCAGGGCGGGAGACCCAGTACTTC. Translating it yields CASSQVPGRETQYF.

The V and J genes are TRBV30 and TRBJ1-4; D remains ambiguous. The ends were cut back, 4 bases at V and 5 bases at J, with 14 bases in the middle. Germline assignment: CDR1 GTSNPN and CDR2 SVGIG (reference sequence). The CDR3 spans 14 residues. CDR3 DNA: TGTGCCTGGACACCCCCCGGTTGGAATGAAAAACTGTTTTTT. Translated, it gives CAWTPPGWNEKLFF.

The chain carries TRBV29-1 and TRBJ2-1, with D possibly matching TRBD1 (5 bases). The CDR3 has 13 residues. CDR1 is SQVTM, CDR2 ANQGSEA, per germline. The V end was cut by 4 bases, the J end by 9 bases, with 16 bases between. The CDR3 loop is CSVVGRVVSEQFF. In DNA form, the CDR3 reads TGCAGCGTTGTAGGCAGGGTGGTAAGTGAGCAGTTCTTC.

In the case of this clone: Additional DNA sequences in this sample encode the identical CDR3. The chain joins TRBV29-1 to TRBJ2-5; no definite D call. V was cut by 4 bases and J by 4 bases, with 4 bases left in between. Germline V gene lookup returns CDR1 SQVTM and CDR2 ANQGSEA. This CDR3 comprises 10 residues. The DNA for the CDR3 is TGCAGCGTTGGGGGAGAGACCCAGTACTTC. Amino acids: CSVGGETQYF. Filled out from reference TRBV29-1 and TRBJ2-5, the complete variable domain reads SAVISQKPSRDICQRGTSLTIQCQVDSQVTMMFWYRQQPGQSLTLIATANQGSEATYESGFVIDKFPISRPNLTFSTLTVSNMSPEDSSIYLCSVGGETQYFGPGTRLLVL.

This chain joins TRBV19 and TRBJ1-1, with D perhaps matching TRBD1 (5 bases). The CDR3 totals 16 residues. Germline lookup yields CDR1 LNHDA and CDR2 SQIVND (reference sequence). The V end lost 4 bases, the J end lost 1 base, and 16 bases lay between the germline ends. The CDR3 protein is CASSSTLRDANTEAFF. The DNA of the CDR3 is TGTGCCAGTAGTAGCACTCTCCGGGACGCGAACACTGAAGCTTTCTTT. Drawing the rest from reference TRBV19 and TRBJ1-1, the complete variable domain is DGGITQSPKYLFRKEGQNVTLSCEQNLNHDAMYWYRQDPGQGLRLIYYSQIVNDFQKGDIAEGYSVSREKKESFPLTVTSAQKNPTAFYLCASSSTLRDANTEAFFGQGTRLTVV.

V usage is TRBV4-2 and J usage is TRBJ1-5; D is uncertain. The germline CDR1 and CDR2 sequences are LGHNA and YNFKEQ. Trimming shortened V by 0 bases and J by 5 bases, and 11 bases separated the two germline ends. The CDR3 has 15 residues. CDR3 sequence: CASSQDGNGYQPQHF. In nucleotides, the CDR3 is TGTGCCAGCAGCCAAGATGGAAATGGTTATCAGCCCCAGCATTTT.